This paragraph covers one TCR beta chain sequence. Its specificity is not known. V was pared by 1 base and J by 4 bases, with 11 bases between. This CDR3 has 14 residues. Germline CDR1 is LGHNA and CDR2 is YSLEER. This entry is derived from a study of Ad26.COV2.S vaccination and SARS-CoV-2 variants. Treatment reported: roughly 19 received Ad26.COV2.S at low or high dose, single or two shots; several received placebo; per-sample allocation not given. Day 63 after the first vaccine or placebo injection was the time point for sampling. Assay: immunoSEQ multiplex PCR; the TCRdb copy retains only in-frame clones and omits some. The table includes about 440,000 clones, less than 95% detected once. Findings and caveats of the study: Vaccine and placebo groups showed comparable non-spike TCR breadth.

V usage is TRBV4-3 and J usage is TRBJ2-7; D is uncertain. Sequences were derived from peripheral blood, sampled in a trial of Ad26.COV2.S vaccine versus placebo. This clonotype was sampled from a person aged 18-65 years who received the Ad26.COV2.S COVID-19 vaccine or a placebo. CDR3 amino acids: CASSQGDSRYEQYF. The CDR3 DNA follows: TGCGCCAGCAGCCAAGGGGATTCTAGATACGAGCAGTACTTC.